The source of this T cell receptor (beta chain) is a study of blood T cell repertoires in COVID-19. Germline V gene lookup returns CDR1 MNHEY and CDR2 SVGEGT. V lost 5 bases to trimming and J lost 0 bases; unmatched junction nucleotides: 3. The CDR3 contains 15 residues. TCRdb's table, derived via immunoSEQ multiplex PCR, lists solely in-frame clones and lacks some. This table holds roughly 130,000 clones, approximately 84% found once. Concerning this clone: Given a much more abundant clone one base away, this may be a read error.

The chain employs TRBV6-2 or TRBV6-3 and TRBJ2-1; TRBD2 matches at 8 bases. Sequenced: peripheral blood. The origin of this receptor is a woman aged 25 to 39 who had recovered from COVID-19. This chain's CDR3 is CASSAGTSSYNEQFF. CDR3 nucleotide sequence: TGTGCCAGCAGTGCCGGGACTAGCTCCTACAATGAGCAGTTCTTC.